This T cell receptor (beta chain) came from a study of molecular identifiers for immune sequencing clone quantification (dated by TCRdb to the late 2010s). Background for the entire study: In a replicate experiment, RNA from about 20,000 or 100,000 naive CD8 T cells was split into five aliquots, four of which were sequenced. This methods study used CD8 T cells to benchmark TCR RNA copy counting and molecular-identifier clustering-based TCR repertoire sequencing (MIDCIRS).

Library generation was performed with PCR. Sequencing instrument: Illumina HiSeq 4000. Preparation of bulk TCR libraries followed a previously described approach, with the TCR primers listed in Table S5. The Qiagen AllPrep DNA/RNA kit was used to purify total RNA. Before analysis, reads from multiple sequencing runs of one library were combined. Per the original workflow: Reads were retained only if an exact TCR constant sequence was present, and the retained reads were trimmed to 150 nt and grouped according to their 12-nt molecular barcodes. Within each barcode group, reads were sub-clustered at a 15% Levenshtein threshold, and quality-weighted consensus sequences were built per RNA molecule. Non-functional sequences were removed, as were lower-count sequences one edit away from another. Based on fitting two negative binomial distributions, any barcode sub-cluster with under 20% of the maximum read count was discarded. TCRdb redid the processing of the public reads, applying fastp at Q25 and MiXCR, and retained in-frame beta chains. Each entry is one CDR3 protein sequence, shown with its most common DNA and genes. These V and J calls rely on TCRdb rather than the paper's analysis. The sample includes 300,000 to 350,000 distinct CDR3 sequences, with 20% to 25% observed a single time. The top ten constitute approximately 0.83% of the sample.

This clonotype was detected a few times. Its antigen remains unidentified. Nothing much larger sits one base from this clone, and base qualities are not available. Naive CD8 T cell libraries were made from about 20,000 to 1,000,000 sorted cells using 10%, 30% or 50% of purified RNA. Naive CD8 T cells, defined as CD8+CD4-CCR7+CD45RA+, were FACS-sorted into RLT Plus buffer on a BD FACSAria II. Approximately eleven TCR copies' worth of Jurkat RNA were spiked into roughly 19,000-1,000,000 naive CD8 T cell samples to test detection sensitivity. CD8 T cells were enriched with RosetteSep CD8+ T Cell Enrichment Cocktail and Ficoll-Paque, followed by ACK red cell lysis. General conclusions and limits of the study: In CMV-specific effector cells, clones with more than 20 RNA copies accounted for over 97% of molecules, whereas in naive cells such clones accounted for under 1%. About 2.9 recovered TCR RNA copies per cell were obtained by modeling, versus around 9.8 by digital PCR, implying a capture efficiency of about 30%. When barcode sub-clustering was left out, chimeric consensus sequences inflated TCR diversity, with chimeras reaching as high as 47%. Even against a background of some 1 million naive CD8 T cells, spiked-in Jurkat TCR RNA amounting to a single cell's worth was reported to be detectable. The naive libraries included spiked-in Jurkat TCR RNA (about ten copies' worth), and this Jurkat TCR RNA is not part of the donor repertoire. Highly expanded clone sizes could be underestimated if identical TCR molecules share a barcode.

This TCR came from a human donor in good health. Some libraries in this study had Jurkat cell RNA spiked in. The sequenced material came from naive CD8+ T cells from blood, with Jurkat cell RNA spiked in. The cell subset or site label, read with the paper, signifies: FACS-sorted CD8+CD4-CCR7+CD45RA+ naive T cells.

Read as DNA, the sequence is TGCGCCAGCAGTCAGGTGGGGGAGAGCACAGATACGCAGTATTTT. This yields the protein CASSQVGESTDTQYF. The sequence links TRBV23-1 to TRBJ2-3; the D gene is possibly TRBD1 or TRBD2, each agreeing over 5 bases. TRBV23-1 is placed among ORFs of uncertain function. Inclusive of the bounding cysteine and phenylalanine, the CDR3 is 15 residues long. Just CDR3 DNA is preserved here, 45 bases in frame from base 1. Relative to germline, V is 3 bases shorter and J is 0 bases shorter, with 10 bases between their ends.